This T cell receptor beta chain was sequenced for a study of T-cell reconstitution after alpha-beta-depleted transplantation in children. Unique molecular identifiers were incorporated during preparation of the TCRbeta library. TCRdb redid the calling of the PCR reads with MiXCR, one entry per CDR3 protein. Here the sample spans a few hundred thousand distinct CDR3 sequences, 10% to 15% being singletons. General study findings and limits: Alpha-beta T cells present about two months after transplant were reported to originate from several hundred expanded graft clones. The authors attributed T-cell counts and diversity one year after transplant mostly to newly produced T cells. Surviving recipient T cells and thymic progenitors produced the high day-60 TCRbeta diversity seen in some patients.

This clonotype was seen a handful of times. The antigen is unknown. The J segment lost 4 bases and the V segment lost 0 bases, leaving 5 bases of the junction unmatched. In germline, CDR1 is LGHNA, CDR2 YSLEER. This CDR3 has 17 amino acids. The clonotype originates from a male patient aged 5 to 17 who had a stem cell transplant for acute myeloid leukemia, so the T cells may come from the graft donor. The specimen comprised PBMCs, mostly from graft donor cells, sampled 360 days after TCRalphabeta/CD19-depleted stem cell transplant. V gene TRBV4-3 combines with J gene TRBJ2-5, with 13 bases identical to TRBD2. Here the CDR3 DNA reads TGCGCCAGCAGCCAAGACGAGGGACTAGCGGGATTAGAGACCCAGTACTTC. Its protein is CASSQDEGLAGLETQYF.